This T cell receptor beta chain was sequenced for a study of healthy donors' naive CD4 and CD8 T cells. A linear amplification protocol produced the TCR libraries from 500 ng of total RNA. MiXCR was run by TCRdb on the reads, yielding one entry per CDR3 protein. Among 180,000 or so distinct CDR3 sequences listed, about 70% were seen once. On this clonotype: Its antigen is unknown.

Notes on the study in general: Negatively charged CDR3s marked CD8+ lineage; positively charged CDR3s marked CD4+ lineage. Homeostatic proliferation of naive T cells was not examined as a bias source. Chains were not paired, since alpha and beta were sequenced in bulk. Most V and J genes were reportedly biased between naive CD4+ and CD8+ cells.

This receptor was obtained from a pool of human donors in good health; the sample pools cells from several healthy donors. Sequenced: naive CD4+ and CD8+ T cells sorted from blood, pooled from several donors.

The CDR3 reads CSVAGQGTTYNEQFF. CDR3 nucleotide sequence: TGCAGCGTTGCAGGGCAGGGCACGACCTACAATGAGCAGTTCTTC. This chain joins TRBV29-1 and TRBJ2-1; maybe TRBD1 (5 bases). Germline V lookup: CDR1 SQVTM, CDR2 ANQGSEA. The V gene lost 4 bases and the J gene lost 2 bases, with 15 bases spanning the gap. CDR3 length equals 15 residues.